This TCR beta chain is drawn from a study of blood T cell repertoires in COVID-19. Repertoires were generated with immunoSEQ multiplex PCR, while TCRdb's copy carries only in-frame clones and drops some. The sample holds some 350,000 clones, about 90% seen once. V was pared by 5 bases and J by 4 bases, with 17 bases between. Germline CDR1 reads MNHEY; CDR2 reads SMNVEV (reference sequence). The CDR3 spans 15 residues. This clonotype was obtained from a woman younger than 45 who had recovered from COVID-19. The V call is TRBV27, the J call TRBJ1-2, with a weak D call TRBD1 (5 bases). The specimen was PBMCs or T cells enriched from blood (not recorded which). DNA of the CDR3: TGTGCCAGCAGTCTCCGCGGGGGAGCACCCTATGGCTACACCTTC. The encoded protein is CASSLRGGAPYGYTF.